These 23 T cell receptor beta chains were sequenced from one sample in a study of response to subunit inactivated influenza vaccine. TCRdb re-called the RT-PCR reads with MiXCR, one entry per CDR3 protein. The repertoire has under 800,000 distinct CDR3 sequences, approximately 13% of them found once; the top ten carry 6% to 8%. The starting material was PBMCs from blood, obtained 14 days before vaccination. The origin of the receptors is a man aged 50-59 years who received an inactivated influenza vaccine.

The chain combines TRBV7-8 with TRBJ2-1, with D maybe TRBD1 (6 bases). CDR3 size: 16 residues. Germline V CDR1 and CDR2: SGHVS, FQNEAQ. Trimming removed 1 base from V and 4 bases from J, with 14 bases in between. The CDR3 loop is CASSLDARGVYNEQFF. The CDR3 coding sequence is TGTGCCAGCAGCTTAGACGCCAGGGGTGTTTACAATGAGCAGTTCTTC.

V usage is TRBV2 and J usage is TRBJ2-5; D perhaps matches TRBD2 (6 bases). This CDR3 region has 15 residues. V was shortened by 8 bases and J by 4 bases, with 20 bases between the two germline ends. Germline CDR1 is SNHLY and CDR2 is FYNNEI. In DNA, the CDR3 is TGTGCCAGCCCTAAAGAGGGGCAGGGAGGAGAGACCCAGTACTTC. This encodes CASPKEGQGGETQYF. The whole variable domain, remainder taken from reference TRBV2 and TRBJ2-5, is EPEVTQTPSHQVTQMGQEVILRCVPISNHLYFYWYRQILGQKVEFLVSFYNNEISEKSEIFDDQFSVERPDGSNFTLKIRSTKLEDSAMYFCASPKEGQGGETQYFGPGTRLLVL.

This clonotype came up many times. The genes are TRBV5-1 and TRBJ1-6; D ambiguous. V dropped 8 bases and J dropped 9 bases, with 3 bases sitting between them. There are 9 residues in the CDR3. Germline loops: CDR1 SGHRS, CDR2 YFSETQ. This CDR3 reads CASSSPLHF. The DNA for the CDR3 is TGCGCCAGTTCTTCACCCCTCCACTTT.

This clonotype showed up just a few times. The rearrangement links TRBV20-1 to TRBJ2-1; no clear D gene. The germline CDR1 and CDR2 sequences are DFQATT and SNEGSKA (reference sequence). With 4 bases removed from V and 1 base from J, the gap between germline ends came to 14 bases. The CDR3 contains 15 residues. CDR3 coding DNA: TGCAGTGCTACTGGGCCCAAGGGATCCTACAATGAGCAGTTCTTC. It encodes CSATGPKGSYNEQFF.

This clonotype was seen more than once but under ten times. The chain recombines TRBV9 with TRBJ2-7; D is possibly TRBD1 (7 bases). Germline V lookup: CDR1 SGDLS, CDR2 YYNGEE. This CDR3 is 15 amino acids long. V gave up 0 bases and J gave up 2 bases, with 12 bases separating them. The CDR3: CASSVEDRTTYEQYF. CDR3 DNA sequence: TGTGCCAGCAGCGTAGAGGACAGGACTACCTACGAGCAGTACTTC.

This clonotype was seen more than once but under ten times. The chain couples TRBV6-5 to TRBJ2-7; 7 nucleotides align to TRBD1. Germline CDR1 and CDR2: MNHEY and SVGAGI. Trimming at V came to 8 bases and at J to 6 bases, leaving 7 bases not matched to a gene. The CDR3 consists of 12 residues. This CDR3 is CASRGQALEQYF. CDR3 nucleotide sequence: TGTGCCAGCCGAGGACAGGCACTCGAGCAGTACTTC.

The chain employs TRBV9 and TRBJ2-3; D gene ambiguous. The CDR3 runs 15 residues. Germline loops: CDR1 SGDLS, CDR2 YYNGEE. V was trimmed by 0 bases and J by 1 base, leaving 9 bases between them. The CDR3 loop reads CASSVVGWGTDTQYF. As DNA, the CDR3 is TGTGCCAGCAGCGTAGTGGGGTGGGGCACAGATACGCAGTATTTT.

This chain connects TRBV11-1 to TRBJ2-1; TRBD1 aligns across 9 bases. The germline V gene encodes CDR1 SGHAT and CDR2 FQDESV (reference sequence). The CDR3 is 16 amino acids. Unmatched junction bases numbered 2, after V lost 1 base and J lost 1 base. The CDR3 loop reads CASSLEGTGSYNEQFF. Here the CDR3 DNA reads TGTGCCAGCAGCTTAGAAGGGACAGGGTCCTACAATGAGCAGTTCTTC.

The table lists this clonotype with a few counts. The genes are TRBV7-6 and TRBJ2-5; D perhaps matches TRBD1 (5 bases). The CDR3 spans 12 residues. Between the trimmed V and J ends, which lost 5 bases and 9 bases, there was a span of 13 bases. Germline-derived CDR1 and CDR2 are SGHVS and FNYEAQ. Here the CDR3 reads CASSPDGRAQYF. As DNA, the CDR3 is TGTGCCAGCAGCCCGGACGGCAGGGCCCAGTACTTC.

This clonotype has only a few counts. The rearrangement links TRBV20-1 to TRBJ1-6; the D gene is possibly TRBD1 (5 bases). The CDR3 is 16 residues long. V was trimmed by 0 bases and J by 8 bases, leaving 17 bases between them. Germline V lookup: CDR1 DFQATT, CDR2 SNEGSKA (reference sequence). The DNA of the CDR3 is TGCAGTGCTAGAGATCAAGCAGGGAGAGGGGATTCACCCCTCCACTTT. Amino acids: CSARDQAGRGDSPLHF.

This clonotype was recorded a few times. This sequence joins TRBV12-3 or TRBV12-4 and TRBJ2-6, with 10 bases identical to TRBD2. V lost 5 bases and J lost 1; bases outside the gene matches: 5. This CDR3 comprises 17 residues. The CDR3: CASSTSGEGSGANVLTF. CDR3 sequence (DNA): TGTGCCAGCAGTACTAGCGGGGAAGGGTCTGGGGCCAACGTCCTGACTTTC.

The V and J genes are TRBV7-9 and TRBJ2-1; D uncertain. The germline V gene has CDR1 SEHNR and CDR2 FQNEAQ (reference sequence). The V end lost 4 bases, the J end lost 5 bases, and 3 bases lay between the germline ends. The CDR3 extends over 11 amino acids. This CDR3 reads CASSSHNEQFF. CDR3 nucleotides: TGTGCCAGCAGCTCTCACAATGAGCAGTTCTTC.

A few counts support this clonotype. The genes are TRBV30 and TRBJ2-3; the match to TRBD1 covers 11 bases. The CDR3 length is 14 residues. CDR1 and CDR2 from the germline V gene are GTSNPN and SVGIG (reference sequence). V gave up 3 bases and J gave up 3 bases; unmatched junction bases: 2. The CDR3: CAWSRDRGTDTQYF. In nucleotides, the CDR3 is TGTGCCTGGAGCCGGGACAGGGGGACAGATACGCAGTATTTT.

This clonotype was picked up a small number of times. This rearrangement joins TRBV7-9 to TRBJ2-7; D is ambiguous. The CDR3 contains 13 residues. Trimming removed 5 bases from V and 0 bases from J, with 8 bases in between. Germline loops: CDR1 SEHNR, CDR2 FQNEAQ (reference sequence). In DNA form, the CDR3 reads TGTGCCAGCAGCATAGACGGCTCCTACGAGCAGTACTTC. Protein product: CASSIDGSYEQYF. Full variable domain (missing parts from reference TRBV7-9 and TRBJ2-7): DTGVSQNPRHKITKRGQNVTFRCDPISEHNRLYWYRQTLGQGPEFLTYFQNEAQLEKSRLLSDRFSAERPKGSFSTLEIQRTEQGDSAMYLCASSIDGSYEQYFGPGTRLTVT.

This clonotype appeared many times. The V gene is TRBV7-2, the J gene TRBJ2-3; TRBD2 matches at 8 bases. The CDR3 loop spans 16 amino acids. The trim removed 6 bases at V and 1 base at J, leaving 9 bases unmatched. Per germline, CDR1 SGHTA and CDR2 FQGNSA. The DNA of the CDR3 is TGTGCCAGCAGAAATGGGGCGGGAGGTCGCACAGATACGCAGTATTTT. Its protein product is CASRNGAGGRTDTQYF.

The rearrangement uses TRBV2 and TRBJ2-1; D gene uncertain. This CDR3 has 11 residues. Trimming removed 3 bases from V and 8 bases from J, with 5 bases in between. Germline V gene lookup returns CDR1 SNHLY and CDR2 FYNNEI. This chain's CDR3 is CASSDTYEQFF. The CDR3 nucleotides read TGTGCCAGCAGTGATACTTATGAGCAGTTCTTC. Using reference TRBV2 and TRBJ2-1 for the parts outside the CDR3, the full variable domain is EPEVTQTPSHQVTQMGQEVILRCVPISNHLYFYWYRQILGQKVEFLVSFYNNEISEKSEIFDDQFSVERPDGSNFTLKIRSTKLEDSAMYFCASSDTYEQFFGPGTRLTVL.

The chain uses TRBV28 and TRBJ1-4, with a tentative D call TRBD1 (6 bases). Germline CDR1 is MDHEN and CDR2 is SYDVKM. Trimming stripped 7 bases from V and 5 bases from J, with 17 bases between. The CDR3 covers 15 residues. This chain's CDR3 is CASTSGTLLNEKLFF. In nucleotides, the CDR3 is TGTGCCAGCACCTCCGGGACACTTCTAAATGAAAAACTGTTTTTT.

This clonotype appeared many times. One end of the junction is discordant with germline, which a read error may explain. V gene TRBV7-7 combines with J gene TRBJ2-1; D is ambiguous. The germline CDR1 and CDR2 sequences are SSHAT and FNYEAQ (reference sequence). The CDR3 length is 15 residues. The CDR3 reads CASSSGLGIDNEQFF. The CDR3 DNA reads TGTGCTAGCAGCTCCGGATTAGGGATAGACAATGAGCAGTTCTTC.

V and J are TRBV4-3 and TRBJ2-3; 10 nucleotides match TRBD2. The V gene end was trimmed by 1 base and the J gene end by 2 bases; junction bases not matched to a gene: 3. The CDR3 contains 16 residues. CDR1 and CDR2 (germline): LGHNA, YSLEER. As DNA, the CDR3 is TGCGCCAGCAGCCAAGTAGCGGGGGGTAACACAGATACGCAGTATTTT. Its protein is CASSQVAGGNTDTQYF.

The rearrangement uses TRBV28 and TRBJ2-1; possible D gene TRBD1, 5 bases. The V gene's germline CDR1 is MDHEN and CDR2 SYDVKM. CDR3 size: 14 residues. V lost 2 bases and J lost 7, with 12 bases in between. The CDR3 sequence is CASSLTQGRNEQFF. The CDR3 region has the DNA TGTGCCAGCAGTTTAACCCAGGGTCGGAATGAGCAGTTCTTC.

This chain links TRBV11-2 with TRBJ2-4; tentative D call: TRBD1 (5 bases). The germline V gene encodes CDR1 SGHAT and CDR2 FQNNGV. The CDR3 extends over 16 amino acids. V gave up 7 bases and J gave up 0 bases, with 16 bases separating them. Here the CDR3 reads CASTSYGQVAKNIQYF. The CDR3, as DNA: TGTGCCAGCACCTCTTATGGACAAGTAGCCAAAAACATTCAGTACTTC.

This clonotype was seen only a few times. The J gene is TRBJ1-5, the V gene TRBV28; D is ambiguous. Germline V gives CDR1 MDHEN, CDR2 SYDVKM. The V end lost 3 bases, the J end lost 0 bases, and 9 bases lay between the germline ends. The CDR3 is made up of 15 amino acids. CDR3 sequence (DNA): TGTGCCAGCAGTTTTCAGGCAGATAGCAATCAGCCCCAGCATTTT. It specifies CASSFQADSNQPQHF.

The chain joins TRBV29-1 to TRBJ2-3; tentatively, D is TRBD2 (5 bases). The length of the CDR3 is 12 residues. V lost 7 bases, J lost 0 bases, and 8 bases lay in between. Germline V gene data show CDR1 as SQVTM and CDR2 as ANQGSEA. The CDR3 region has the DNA TGCAGCGAGTGGACTAGCACAGATACGCAGTATTTT. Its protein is CSEWTSTDTQYF.